These 8 T cell receptor beta chains were sequenced from one sample in a study of spatial heterogeneity in lung cancer. Time point reported: sample taken at primary tumor resection. TCRdb itself ran the 5' RACE reads through MiXCR, one entry per CDR3 protein. Among fewer than 65,000 distinct CDR3 sequences listed, roughly 6.6% were seen once. This specimen consisted of PBMCs, obtained at surgery. These receptors all come from a female donor with early-stage non-small cell lung cancer.

The chain uses TRBV10-3 and TRBJ2-7; D is unresolved. The CDR3 has 12 residues. V lost 0 bases and J 5 bases, leaving 5 bases between the germline ends. Per germline, CDR1 ENHRY and CDR2 SYGVKD. CDR3 residues: CAISESRNEQYF. The CDR3 DNA reads as TGTGCCATCAGTGAGTCCCGGAACGAGCAGTACTTC.

This clonotype was seen repeatedly, ten times or more. The J gene is TRBJ2-3, the V gene TRBV28, with 9 bases fitting TRBD2. Per the germline V gene, CDR1 is MDHEN and CDR2 is SYDVKM. V gave up 6 bases and J gave up 1 base; unmatched junction bases: 5. CDR3 size: 15 residues. Here the CDR3 reads CASRGSGRGTDTQYF. In DNA, the CDR3 is TGTGCCAGCAGGGGTAGCGGGAGAGGCACAGATACGCAGTATTTT.

This clonotype was observed at least ten times. The chain carries TRBV20-1 and TRBJ2-5; perhaps TRBD2 as D (5 bases). The CDR3 runs to 13 residues. V dropped 4 bases and J dropped 1 base, with 10 bases sitting between them. The germline CDR1 and CDR2 sequences are DFQATT and SNEGSKA (reference sequence). CDR3 in amino acids: CSATRTVQETQYF. The CDR3 bases are TGCAGTGCTACCCGGACTGTCCAAGAGACCCAGTACTTC.

In this sample, this clonotype turned up many times. This rearrangement joins TRBV18 to TRBJ2-7; D is perhaps TRBD1 or TRBD2 (6 bases each). Per germline, CDR1 KGHSH and CDR2 LQKENI. The CDR3 has 13 amino acids. Trimming took off 1 base at V and 9 bases at J, with 13 bases between the two ends. The CDR3 DNA is TGTGCCAGCTCACCACAAGGGGGAGGCGGGCAGTACGTC. It yields the protein CASSPQGGGGQYV.

Ten or more counts support this clonotype. V and J are TRBV20-1 and TRBJ2-7; D perhaps matches TRBD1 (5 bases). The CDR3 has 13 amino acids. Germline assignment: CDR1 DFQATT and CDR2 SNEGSKA (reference sequence). The ends were cut back, 6 bases at V and 6 bases at J, with 18 bases in the middle. The CDR3 region has the DNA TGCAGTGCACCCCGGCAGGGCGGAAGCGAGCAGTACTTC. Residues: CSAPRQGGSEQYF.

This clonotype was counted many times. This chain joins TRBV6-5 and TRBJ2-3; maybe TRBD1 (7 bases). V lost 6 bases, J lost 5 bases, and 15 bases lay in between. The germline V gene has CDR1 MNHEY and CDR2 SVGAGI. The CDR3 length is 14 residues. DNA for the CDR3: TGTGCCAGCAGCCTCGGACAGGAGGGAGATACGCAGTATTTT. It translates to CASSLGQEGDTQYF.

This clonotype was found many times. The genes are TRBV7-2 and TRBJ2-2; TRBD2 agrees at 7 bases. Trimming removed 11 bases from V and 4 bases from J; junction bases left unmatched: 1. The CDR3 runs 11 residues. Germline CDR1 SGHTA, CDR2 FQGNSA. The CDR3 nucleotides are TGTGCCGGGGGGGGCACCGGGGAGCTGTTTTTT. Translation: CAGGGTGELFF.

This clonotype showed up many times. The chain combines TRBV5-1 with TRBJ2-7; perhaps TRBD2 as D (5 bases). V gave up 7 bases and J gave up 4 bases, with 18 bases separating them. CDR1 SGHRS and CDR2 YFSETQ come from the germline V gene. The CDR3 loop spans 14 amino acids. Here the CDR3 reads CASSPGDQAYEQYV. The CDR3, as DNA: TGCGCCAGCTCCCCCGGGGATCAAGCTTACGAGCAGTACGTC.